The rows below give T cell receptor beta chains drawn from one sample of a study of T cell responses to AZD1222 COVID-19 vaccine. The method was immunoSEQ multiplex PCR; TCRdb's version includes in-frame clones alone and lacks a portion of them. The repertoire holds more than 100,000 clones, with over 75% as singletons. The specimen was peripheral blood, collected on day 0 of AZD1222 vaccination. These receptors all stem from an adult in good health. CDR3s leave out the opening cysteine and the closing phenylalanine or tryptophan.

13	TRBV5-4	TRBJ2-7	ASSPDSLSSYEQY
10	TRBV27	TRBJ1-2	ASSLSGYGYT
11	TRBV5-4	TRBJ2-3	ASSLGRADTQY
12	TRBV18	TRBJ2-1	ASSPLQGRNEQF
10	TRBV3-1/TRBV3-2	TRBJ2-1	ASSQHQNEQF
12	TRBV7-2	TRBJ1-5	ASSSWTAPQPQH
11	TRBV28	TRBJ1-2	ASSSGGNYGYT
12	TRBV28	TRBJ2-3	ASSPPQGTDTQY
12	TRBV19	TRBJ2-7	ASSIGKGNYEQY
16	TRBV19	TRBJ1-2	ASNSIRDRLGYNYGYT
16	TRBV27	TRBJ1-5	ASSPSPRQGLQYQPQH
11	TRBV10-3	TRBJ1-5	ATRQGEEQPQH
12	TRBV18	TRBJ2-2	ASSPGGGTGELF
13	TRBV28	TRBJ1-6	ASSSRDSYNSPLH
14	TRBV27	TRBJ2-7	ASTPEYGRGSYEQY
13	TRBV5-1	TRBJ1-4	ASSSGQGGDEKLF
13	TRBV5-1	TRBJ1-1	ASSTLGQGGTEAF
13	TRBV5-4	TRBJ1-6	ASSLDRTGGSPLH
11	TRBV28	TRBJ2-7	ASSTQGGREQY
14	TRBV5-1	TRBJ1-4	ASSLGYRGESEKLF
12	TRBV6-5	TRBJ2-7	ASSYSGRYYEQY
12	TRBV2	TRBJ1-2	ASSEGQGRYGYT
12	TRBV21-1	TRBJ1-1	ASRYWYEDTEAF
13	TRBV19	TRBJ1-1	ASRAQGAQNTEAF
13	TRBV10-3	TRBJ1-1	AITDRSQGDTEAF
15	TRBV18	TRBJ2-7	ASSPREQGSFPNEQY
11	TRBV12-3/TRBV12-4	TRBJ1-5	ASSLHRDNGQH
13	TRBV11-3	TRBJ2-7	ASSLEAGDSYEQY
12	TRBV11-2	TRBJ2-1	ASVLGTSMFEQF
12	TRBV4-1	TRBJ1-1	ASSLAAMNTEAF
11	TRBV7-8	TRBJ1-2	ASAEGLDYGYT